This TCR beta chain was identified in a study of blood T cell repertoires in COVID-19. Trimming cost V 3 bases and J 14 bases, with 17 bases left between them. Germline V gene sequence: CDR1 SNHLY, CDR2 FYNNEI. This CDR3 is 13 amino acids long. Authors' data handling: Amplification of reference gene primers was used by the study to estimate nucleated cell counts. Profiled with immunoSEQ multiplex PCR; TCRdb holds only in-frame clones, not every one. For V, J and clone size, that table is used; D and trimming come from the DNA. Of approximately 200,000 clones listed, approximately 86% were seen once; the top ten hold 2.1%.

The specimen was peripheral blood. The clonotype was recovered from a man in his 70s with active or convalescent COVID-19. The genes are TRBV2 and TRBJ1-5; D possibly corresponds to TRBD1 (6 bases). Here the CDR3 DNA reads TGTGCCAGCAGTGATGGACAGTTCCCTCAGAAGCATTTT. Translation gives CASSDGQFPQKHF.